The rows below give T cell receptor beta chains drawn from one sample of a study of cytomegalovirus exposure and HLA in healthy donors. TCRdb's copy holds only in-frame clones and misses some; the assay was immunoSEQ multiplex PCR. The profile covers roughly 110,000 clones, with around 70% appearing a single time and around 5% taken by the ten largest. The specimen sequenced was PBMCs. The receptors were sampled from a man aged 25 to 40 in good health and CMV-seropositive. CDR3s include the opening cysteine and the closing phenylalanine or tryptophan. D genes are given only for firm matches. Size is stated for part of the rows, as once, few or many counts, or as a class when the clone is expanded.

TRBV30	NA	NA	TRBJ2-6	CAWSSPDKLSGANVLTF	TGTGCCTGGAGTTCCCCGGACAAACTTTCTGGGGCCAACGTCCTGACTTTC
TRBV28	NA	NA	TRBJ2-1	CASRQGFEQFF	TGTGCCAGCAGACAGGGTTTTGAGCAGTTCTTC
TRBV6-1	NA	TRBD1	TRBJ2-3	CASSSRDRGADTQYF	TGTGCCAGCAGTTCCCGGGACAGGGGCGCAGATACGCAGTATTTT
TRBV6-1	NA	TRBD1	TRBJ1-5	CASRQGARQPQHF	TGTGCCAGCAGGCAGGGGGCACGGCAGCCCCAGCATTTT
TRBV2	NA	TRBD1	TRBJ2-7	CANRDRGDEQYF	TGTGCCAACCGAGACAGGGGCGACGAGCAGTACTTC
TRBV11-2	NA	TRBD1	TRBJ2-7	CASSRDRVAYEQYF	TGTGCCAGCAGCCGCGACAGGGTGGCCTACGAGCAGTACTTC
TRBV7-2	few	NA	TRBJ1-3	CASRVEGAGNTIYF	TGTGCCAGCAGGGTCGAAGGGGCTGGAAACACCATATATTTT
TRBV7-9	NA	NA	TRBJ2-7	CASSPAGTCYEQYF	TGTGCCAGCAGCCCGGCCGGGACATGCTACGAGCAGTACTTC
TRBV10-2	NA	TRBD1	TRBJ2-1	CASRDGQGSNEQFF	TGCGCCAGCAGGGACGGACAGGGTTCCAATGAGCAGTTCTTC
TRBV19	NA	NA	TRBJ1-1	CASMGRNTEAFF	TGTGCCAGTATGGGGCGGAACACTGAAGCTTTCTTT
TRBV19	NA	TRBD1	TRBJ2-7	CASRSGTDEQYF	TGTGCCAGTAGGTCCGGGACAGACGAGCAGTACTTC
TRBV6-1	NA	NA	TRBJ1-1	CASRTRRQVEAFF	TGTGCCAGCAGGACAAGGCGACAGGTTGAAGCTTTCTTT
TRBV7-2	NA	NA	TRBJ2-1	CASSLRTIHLYNEQFF	TGTGCCAGCAGCCTCAGGACTATCCACCTCTACAATGAGCAGTTCTTC
TRBV12-5	few	NA	TRBJ2-7	CASGLVSGVPREQYF	TGTGCTAGTGGTTTGGTTTCTGGAGTGCCCCGCGAGCAGTACTTC
TRBV28	once	NA	TRBJ2-4	CASSPGAQNIQYF	TGTGCCAGCAGCCCTGGGGCCCAAAACATTCAGTACTTC
TRBV5-1	NA	TRBD1	TRBJ2-1	CASSLSSDRGLYNEQFF	TGCGCCAGCAGCTTGTCTTCGGACAGGGGGCTCTACAATGAGCAGTTCTTC
TRBV18	NA	TRBD1	TRBJ2-1	CASSPGDRGEQFF	TGTGCCAGCTCACCAGGGGACAGGGGTGAGCAGTTCTTC
TRBV5-1	few	NA	TRBJ2-1	CASSLARNEQFF	TGCGCCAGCAGCTTGGCGAGGAATGAGCAGTTCTTC
TRBV9	many	NA	TRBJ2-3	CASSVDGVPTDTQYF	TGTGCCAGCAGCGTAGACGGGGTACCCACAGATACGCAGTATTTT
TRBV28	NA	TRBD2	TRBJ2-3	CASRPLLAGAGTDTQYF	TGTGCCAGCAGACCCTTACTAGCGGGGGCCGGGACGGATACGCAGTATTTT
TRBV7-3	NA	TRBD2	TRBJ2-1	CASSSSLGLAGGEQFF	TGTGCCAGCAGCTCCTCCCTCGGACTAGCGGGGGGAGAGCAGTTCTTC
TRBV6-6	NA	TRBD1	TRBJ2-5	CASRRQGAHETQYF	TGTGCCAGCAGGCGACAGGGGGCTCACGAGACCCAGTACTTC
TRBV11-2	NA	NA	TRBJ2-1	CASSSRQGGEQFF	TGTGCCAGCAGCTCCCGTCAGGGAGGTGAGCAGTTCTTC
TRBV19	NA	TRBD2	TRBJ2-3	CASSIALAGGTTDTQYF	TGTGCCAGTAGTATAGCTCTTGCGGGGGGCACCACAGATACGCAGTATTTT
TRBV5-1	few	NA	TRBJ2-7	CASTLDGSSYEQYF	TGCGCCAGCACCCTGGACGGGAGCTCCTACGAGCAGTACTTC
TRBV5-5	NA	TRBD2	TRBJ2-2	CASSFTSGGGELFF	TGTGCCAGCAGCTTTACTAGCGGGGGCGGGGAGCTGTTTTTT
TRBV7-8	many	TRBD1	TRBJ1-6	CASSLRQGNSPLHF	TGTGCCAGCAGCTTACGACAGGGCAACTCACCCCTCCACTTT
TRBV4-2	once	NA	TRBJ1-1	CASSQDGGIRYRSTEAFF	TGTGCCAGCAGCCAAGATGGGGGGATCCGCTATCGTAGCACTGAAGCTTTCTTT
TRBV9	NA	NA	TRBJ2-7	CASSWEADAYEQYF	TGTGCCAGCAGCTGGGAGGCGGACGCCTACGAGCAGTACTTC
TRBV10-1	NA	NA	TRBJ2-7	CASRTGKENCEQYF	TGCGCCAGCAGAACAGGGAAAGAGAACTGCGAGCAGTACTTC
TRBV14	NA	NA	TRBJ2-7	CASSQDLQGPYEQYF	TGTGCCAGCAGCCAAGATTTGCAGGGGCCCTACGAGCAGTACTTC
TRBV16	NA	TRBD1	TRBJ1-4	CASSQSDRGREKLFF	TGTGCCAGCAGCCAATCGGACAGGGGTCGTGAAAAACTGTTTTTT
TRBV9	NA	TRBD1	TRBJ2-3	CASSVAGTGVTDTQYF	TGTGCCAGCAGCGTGGCCGGGACAGGGGTGACAGATACGCAGTATTTT
TRBV10-2	NA	NA	TRBJ1-6	CASSELQGTSPLHF	TGCGCCAGCAGTGAATTGCAGGGGACTTCACCCCTCCACTTT
TRBV4-1	NA	TRBD2	TRBJ2-1	CASSPKLTSGVYNEQFF	TGCGCCAGCAGCCCAAAATTGACTAGCGGCGTCTACAATGAGCAGTTCTTC
TRBV6-1	NA	TRBD2	TRBJ2-3	CASSLAGGFTDTQYF	TGTGCCAGCAGTCTAGCGGGGGGATTCACAGATACGCAGTATTTT
TRBV19	NA	TRBD1	TRBJ1-3	CASSSRTGVYSGNTIYF	TGTGCCAGTAGTTCCCGAACAGGGGTCTACTCTGGAAACACCATATATTTT
TRBV5-1	few	NA	TRBJ1-6	CASSLTGITSSPLHF	TGCGCCAGCAGCTTGACCGGGATAACGAGTTCACCCCTCCACTTT
TRBV4-2	NA	TRBD1	TRBJ1-5	CASSHHQTGEGNRPQHF	TGTGCCAGCAGCCACCACCAAACAGGGGAAGGCAATCGGCCCCAGCATTTT
TRBV7-9	NA	NA	TRBJ1-5	CASSFSGLNQPQHF	TGTGCCAGCAGCTTTAGCGGACTCAATCAGCCCCAGCATTTT
TRBV7-2	NA	NA	TRBJ1-4	CASSQVGQNEKLFF	TGTGCCAGCAGCCAGGTTGGGCAGAATGAAAAACTGTTTTTT
TRBV6-1	NA	NA	TRBJ1-5	CASSEGAINQPQHF	TGTGCCAGCAGTGAGGGGGCGATCAATCAGCCCCAGCATTTT
TRBV5-4	large	NA	TRBJ2-1	CASSTGNEQFF	TGTGCCAGCAGCACCGGTAATGAGCAGTTCTTC
TRBV7-9	NA	NA	TRBJ1-2	CASSWGQGSHGYTF	TGTGCCAGCAGCTGGGGGCAGGGGTCGCATGGCTACACCTTC
TRBV5-5	NA	NA	TRBJ2-7	CASSFTYEQYF	TGTGCCAGCAGCTTTACCTACGAGCAGTACTTC
TRBV19	NA	TRBD2	TRBJ2-7	CASSTLAGASYEQYF	TGTGCCAGTAGTACCCTAGCGGGGGCATCCTACGAGCAGTACTTC
TRBV9	NA	NA	TRBJ2-5	CASSVEGLRTDPQETQYF	TGTGCCAGCAGCGTCGAAGGGCTCCGGACAGACCCTCAAGAGACCCAGTACTTC
TRBV6-1	few	NA	TRBJ2-1	CATGESGRNEQFF	TGTGCCACTGGGGAAAGCGGAAGGAATGAGCAGTTCTTC